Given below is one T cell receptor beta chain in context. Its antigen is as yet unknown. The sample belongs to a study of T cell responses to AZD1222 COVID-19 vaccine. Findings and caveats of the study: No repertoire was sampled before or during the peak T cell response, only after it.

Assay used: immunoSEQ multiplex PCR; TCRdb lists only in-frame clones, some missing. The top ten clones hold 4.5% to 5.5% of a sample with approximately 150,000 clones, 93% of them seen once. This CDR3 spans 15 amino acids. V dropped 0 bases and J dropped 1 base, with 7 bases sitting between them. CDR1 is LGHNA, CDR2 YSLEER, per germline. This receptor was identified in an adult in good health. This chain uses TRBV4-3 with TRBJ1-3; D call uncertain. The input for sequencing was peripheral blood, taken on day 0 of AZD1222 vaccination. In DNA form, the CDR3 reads TGCGCCAGCAGCCAAGATAAGCGGTCTGGAAACACCATATATTTT. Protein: CASSQDKRSGNTIYF.